The 27 T cell receptor beta chains presented below share a single source sample, sequenced in a study of cytomegalovirus exposure and HLA in healthy donors. PCR used 60 Vbeta primers and 13 Jbeta primers. Libraries were prepared by immunoSEQ multiplex PCR; TCRdb keeps only in-frame clonotypes and omits some of them. The data hold 95,000 to 150,000 clones, with around 73% observed a single time. The specimen was PBMCs. Every receptor here comes from a man aged 25-45 years in good health and CMV-seropositive.

To note about this clone: The same CDR3 arises from other DNA sequences in this sample as well. CDR3 in DNA: TGCAGCGTTGAAGATCGCGGCTATGGCTACACCTTC. Encoded protein: CSVEDRGYGYTF. V usage is TRBV29-1 and J usage is TRBJ1-2; D is unclear. The V and J ends lost 0 bases and 4 bases respectively, with 6 bases between them. Germline lookup yields CDR1 SQVTM and CDR2 ANQGSEA. The CDR3 has 12 residues.

This clone has only one observation. The gene calls are TRBV6-1 and TRBJ1-5; unclear D gene. The CDR3 totals 14 residues. Germline values: CDR1 MNHNS, CDR2 SASEGT. Trimming took 1 base from V and 9 from J, leaving 13 bases between them. CDR3 DNA: TGTGCCAGCAGTGAAGGGCCCAAAGGCGGGCCCCAGCATTTT. Translating gives CASSEGPKGGPQHF.

This clone was seen more than once but under ten times. The chain recombines TRBV7-3 with TRBJ2-1; TRBD1 matches 11 bases. The CDR3 totals 15 residues. V shed 5 bases, J shed 3 bases, and the junction held 3 bases outside the gene matches. The germline V gene has CDR1 SGHTA and CDR2 FQGTGA. This CDR3 is CASSPGTGGYNEQFF. CDR3 nucleotide sequence: TGTGCCAGCAGCCCCGGGACAGGGGGCTACAATGAGCAGTTCTTC.

The chain joins TRBV5-6 to TRBJ2-7; 10 bases are a match to TRBD1. The CDR3 totals 12 residues. V dropped 3 bases and J dropped 6; count of bases not matched to a gene: 0. CDR1 and CDR2 (germline): SGHDT, YYEEEE. CDR3 protein: CASSWTGGEQYF. CDR3 nucleotide sequence: TGTGCCAGCAGCTGGACAGGGGGCGAGCAGTACTTC.

The chain uses TRBV19 and TRBJ1-2, with 9 bases matching TRBD1. This CDR3 comprises 15 residues. CDR1 LNHDA and CDR2 SQIVND come from the germline V gene (reference sequence). V dropped 3 bases and J dropped 5; count of bases not matched to a gene: 7. CDR3 nucleotide sequence: TGTGCCAGTAGTATGACAGGGGGAGGATTGTATGGCTACACCTTC. Residues: CASSMTGGGLYGYTF.

The chain carries TRBV5-1 and TRBJ2-5; 8 bases fit TRBD2. Trimming took 0 bases from V and 5 from J; bases not matched to a gene: 3. The CDR3 contains 14 residues. Germline values: CDR1 SGHRS, CDR2 YFSETQ. CDR3 nucleotide sequence: TGCGCCAGCAGCTTGGGTTCTAGCGGGGAGACCCAGTACTTC. Translation gives CASSLGSSGETQYF.

The rearrangement uses TRBV7-9 and TRBJ2-7, with D maybe TRBD2 (6 bases). V was trimmed by 0 bases and J by 5 bases, leaving 8 bases between them. The germline V gene encodes CDR1 SEHNR and CDR2 FQNEAQ (reference sequence). CDR3 length equals 13 residues. The CDR3, as DNA: TGTGCCAGCAGCTTAGCGGGGGGAAACGAGCAGTACTTC. It codes for CASSLAGGNEQYF.

The chain couples TRBV29-1 to TRBJ2-3; 13 bases map to TRBD2. Germline V gives CDR1 SQVTM, CDR2 ANQGSEA. The trim removed 5 bases at V and 9 bases at J, leaving 11 bases unmatched. This CDR3 has 15 residues. This chain's CDR3 is CSVSTGTSGTRTQYF. The CDR3 DNA is TGCAGCGTTTCTACCGGGACTAGCGGGACGAGGACGCAGTATTTT.

The sample holds one count of this clone. The chain joins TRBV5-5 to TRBJ2-5; D might be TRBD1 (6 bases). V was pared by 5 bases and J by 2 bases, with 13 bases between. Looked up from germline, CDR1 is SGHKS and CDR2 is YYEKEE (reference sequence). This CDR3 is built from 14 residues. The CDR3 region is CASRWGLSQETQYF. The CDR3 coding sequence is TGTGCCAGCAGATGGGGGCTGTCACAAGAGACCCAGTACTTC.

The CDR3 loop is CASSPSGSGGNEQFF. The CDR3 nucleotides read TGTGCCAGCAGTCCCAGCGGGAGTGGTGGCAATGAGCAGTTCTTC. V gene TRBV6-5 combines with J gene TRBJ2-1; 8 bases map to TRBD2. The germline V gene has CDR1 MNHEY and CDR2 SVGAGI. CDR3 length: 15 residues. V shed 5 bases and J 6 bases; nucleotides not matched to a gene: 9.

J is TRBJ1-1 and V is TRBV10-3; TRBD1 matches at 9 bases. Germline V gene lookup returns CDR1 ENHRY and CDR2 SYGVKD. This CDR3 has 15 residues. The junction had 10 bases not matched to a gene; V was cut back by 7 bases and J by 4 bases. CDR3 protein: CAITPGQGRVTEAFF. The CDR3 nucleotides read TGTGCCATCACCCCGGGACAGGGCCGGGTCACTGAAGCTTTCTTT.

This clone was recorded once. V and J are TRBV6-5 and TRBJ1-5; D is unresolved. Trimming took off 8 bases at V and 1 base at J, with 9 bases between the two ends. This CDR3 has 13 residues. Germline CDR1 MNHEY, CDR2 SVGAGI. CDR3 protein: CASSRRSNQPQHF. The CDR3 nucleotides are TGTGCCAGCTCGCGGCGGAGCAATCAGCCCCAGCATTTT.

V is TRBV27 and J is TRBJ2-1; 9 bases are shared with TRBD1. CDR1 and CDR2 from the germline V gene are MNHEY and SMNVEV (reference sequence). The CDR3 loop spans 15 amino acids. V lost 7 bases and J lost 4; bases outside the gene matches: 8. The DNA of the CDR3 is TGTGCCAGCACCCAAAAGACAGGGGGTTACAATGAGCAGTTCTTC. It translates to CASTQKTGGYNEQFF.

V and J are TRBV11-3 and TRBJ2-1; a weak D match, TRBD2 (6 bases). This CDR3 spans 15 amino acids. In germline, CDR1 is SGHNT, CDR2 YENEEA. Trimming cost V 1 base and J 5 bases, with 12 bases left between them. The CDR3 sequence is CASSLGLALHNEQFF. As DNA, the CDR3 is TGTGCCAGCAGCTTAGGGCTAGCGCTCCACAATGAGCAGTTCTTC.

CDR3 nucleotides: TGTGCCAGCAGCTTAGTTTCAGCGCGGAACGGGGAGCTGTTTTTT. Translating gives CASSLVSARNGELFF. This chain connects TRBV7-2 to TRBJ2-2; no clear D. Trimming pared 1 base from V and 7 bases from J, leaving 13 bases between. Germline assignment: CDR1 SGHTA and CDR2 FQGNSA. The CDR3 has 15 residues.

The sample holds one count of this clone. The chain is built from TRBV2 and TRBJ2-3; the D gene is possibly TRBD2 (6 bases). Germline lookup yields CDR1 SNHLY and CDR2 FYNNEI. Deletions cut 6 bases from V and 2 bases from J, with 18 bases between. The CDR3 consists of 16 residues. The CDR3 loop is CASRPPYGGVTDTQYF. CDR3 sequence (DNA): TGTGCCAGCAGGCCGCCTTACGGCGGGGTCACAGATACGCAGTATTTT. The full variable domain, its missing parts supplied by reference TRBV2 and TRBJ2-3, is EPEVTQTPSHQVTQMGQEVILRCVPISNHLYFYWYRQILGQKVEFLVSFYNNEISEKSEIFDDQFSVERPDGSNFTLKIRSTKLEDSAMYFCASRPPYGGVTDTQYFGPGTRLTVL.

The chain couples TRBV29-1 to TRBJ2-7; D call uncertain. The V end lost 6 bases, the J end lost 2 bases, and 14 bases lay between the germline ends. The CDR3 runs 13 residues. Germline CDR1 SQVTM, CDR2 ANQGSEA. This CDR3 is CSVGSQAPYEQYF. The CDR3 coding sequence is TGCAGCGTAGGCAGTCAGGCGCCCTACGAGCAGTACTTC.

V usage is TRBV10-1 and J usage is TRBJ1-4, with no clear D. The CDR3 runs to 13 residues. V lost 3 bases, J lost 5 bases, and 7 bases lay in between. Germline lookup yields CDR1 WNHNN and CDR2 SYGVQD (reference sequence). In nucleotides, the CDR3 is TGCGCCAGCAGTGAATCAGGAAATGAAAAACTGTTTTTT. It specifies CASSESGNEKLFF.

The gene calls are TRBV4-1 and TRBJ2-3; 7 bases map to TRBD1. The CDR3 is 16 amino acids. V gave up 0 bases and J gave up 5 bases; unmatched junction bases: 8. Germline-derived CDR1 and CDR2 are MGHRA and YSYEKL. CDR3 loop: CASSQEGGRGRDTQYF. DNA for the CDR3: TGCGCCAGCAGCCAAGAAGGGGGCAGGGGAAGAGATACGCAGTATTTT.

Points on this clone: This specimen includes other DNA sequences encoding the same CDR3. The rearrangement uses TRBV19 and TRBJ1-4; 7 bases map to TRBD1. With 3 bases clipped from V and 8 bases from J, the junction kept 3 bases outside the gene matches. The CDR3 has 13 residues. From germline, CDR1 is LNHDA and CDR2 SQIVND (reference sequence). The CDR3 DNA reads TGTGCCAGTAGTATCCAGGGACAGGAAAAACTGTTTTTT. Protein: CASSIQGQEKLFF.

CDR3 protein: CASSIGRPAGGGNIQYF. The CDR3 region has the DNA TGTGCCAGTAGTATAGGGCGTCCAGCGGGAGGGGGGAACATTCAGTACTTC. The V call is TRBV19, the J call TRBJ2-4; 10 positions match TRBD2. The CDR3 length is 17 residues. CDR1 LNHDA and CDR2 SQIVND come from the germline V gene (reference sequence). Germline trimming cut 1 base from V and 7 bases from J; bases unmatched to any gene: 10.

V usage is TRBV7-9 and J usage is TRBJ2-7; the D is unclear. Germline values: CDR1 SEHNR, CDR2 FQNEAQ (reference sequence). The CDR3 covers 16 residues. Trimming left V 5 bases short and J 0 bases short, with 17 bases between. Written as DNA, the CDR3 is TGTGCCAGCAGCCCGTTTCTGTTAGCTTCCTCCTACGAGCAGTACTTC. This translates into CASSPFLLASSYEQYF. The whole variable domain, filled in from reference TRBV7-9 and TRBJ2-7, reads DTGVSQNPRHKITKRGQNVTFRCDPISEHNRLYWYRQTLGQGPEFLTYFQNEAQLEKSRLLSDRFSAERPKGSFSTLEIQRTEQGDSAMYLCASSPFLLASSYEQYFGPGTRLTVT.

The rearrangement uses TRBV28 and TRBJ1-2; TRBD1 matches at 9 bases. This CDR3 has 14 amino acids. Unmatched junction bases numbered 3, after V lost 3 bases and J lost 4 bases. Per the germline V gene, CDR1 is MDHEN and CDR2 is SYDVKM. CDR3 bases: TGTGCCAGCAGTTTGGGGGGACAGGGCTATGGCTACACCTTC. Protein: CASSLGGQGYGYTF.

The chain carries TRBV28 and TRBJ2-7; a weak D match, TRBD1 (5 bases). CDR3 length: 13 residues. The germline gives CDR1 MDHEN, CDR2 SYDVKM. Trimming took 8 bases from V and 2 from J, leaving 13 bases between them. CDR3 in DNA: TGTGCCAGCCGGCAGGGTGGTGCCTACGAGCAGTACTTC. Its protein product is CASRQGGAYEQYF.

The chain carries TRBV6-4 and TRBJ2-7; D is possibly TRBD1 (6 bases). This CDR3 spans 14 amino acids. V was trimmed by 2 bases and J by 3 bases, leaving 11 bases between them. Germline V CDR1 and CDR2: MRHNA, SNTAGT. Here the CDR3 reads CASSDPGTSYEQYF. The CDR3 region has the DNA TGTGCCAGCAGTGACCCCGGGACAAGCTACGAGCAGTACTTC.

The chain carries TRBV6-1 and TRBJ1-1; D possibly corresponds to TRBD1 (5 bases). Germline V gene sequence: CDR1 MNHNS, CDR2 SASEGT. This CDR3 has 12 amino acids. V lost 6 bases to trimming and J lost 4 bases, with 9 bases between them. In nucleotides, the CDR3 is TGTGCCAGCAGAGGGGTGATCACTGAAGCTTTCTTT. It codes for CASRGVITEAFF.

This clone was seen a handful of times. The chain is built from TRBV4-1 and TRBJ2-7, with 11 positions matching TRBD2. CDR3 length equals 15 residues. Germline V gene data show CDR1 as MGHRA and CDR2 as YSYEKL. V was pared by 6 bases and J by 4 bases, with 8 bases of the junction left unmatched. This chain's CDR3 is CASRTLTSGSYEQYF. For the CDR3, the DNA is TGCGCCAGCAGGACCCTAACTAGCGGGAGTTACGAGCAGTACTTC.